Listed below are T cell receptor beta chains from one sample, sequenced in a study of CD8 T cells in Susac syndrome. TCRdb used MiXCR to reprocess the immunoSEQ multiplex PCR reads, holding one entry per CDR3 protein. Of around 160,000 distinct CDR3 sequences in the sample, roughly 94% were seen once. The sequenced sample was CD4+ T cells from PBMCs. The receptor source for this set is a human donor with multiple sclerosis. Both conserved end residues are part of each CDR3. Fields, in order: V gene, J gene, clone size, D gene, CDR3 DNA, CDR3 protein. D genes are given only for firm matches. Clone size is not always given. Where it is, it says once, few, many or a class for expanded clones.

TRBV6-5	TRBJ1-5	.	.	TGTGCCAGCGGGGGTCAGCCCCAGCATTTT	CASGGQPQHF
TRBV5-1	TRBJ2-2	once	TRBD2	TGCGCCAGCAGCTTGATTGGACTAGCGGGAGGGAACACCGGGGAGCTGTTTTTT	CASSLIGLAGGNTGELFF
TRBV7-9	TRBJ2-1	.	.	TGTGCCAGCAGCTTCCCCGACAGAGGTGAGCAGTTCTTC	CASSFPDRGEQFF
TRBV19	TRBJ1-4	.	.	TGTGCCAGCCTAGGGGAAAAACTGTTTTTT	CASLGEKLFF
TRBV10-3	TRBJ2-1	.	.	TGTGCCATCAGCACAGGGACCTGGGAGTACAATGAGCAGTTCTTC	CAISTGTWEYNEQFF
TRBV6-2/TRBV6-3	TRBJ1-1	.	.	TGTGCCAGCAGTTACGGGCCGAGGAACACTGAAGCTTTCTTT	CASSYGPRNTEAFF
TRBV12-3/TRBV12-4	TRBJ1-2	.	.	TGTGCCAGCAGTTCAGGAGGGGTCTATGGCTACACCTTC	CASSSGGVYGYTF
TRBV4-1	TRBJ1-3	once	.	TGCGCCAGCCGTCAACAGGTCCTCTCTGGAAACACCATATATTTT	CASRQQVLSGNTIYF
TRBV7-2	TRBJ1-1	.	.	TGTGCCAGCAGCTTATACGCCAGGGACACTGAAGCTTTCTTT	CASSLYARDTEAFF
TRBV20-1	TRBJ2-5	.	.	TGCAGTGCGGAACTAGAGACCCAGTACTTC	CSAELETQYF
TRBV18	TRBJ1-1	.	TRBD1	TGTGCCAGCTCCCCCAGAGGGGGCGCCGACACTGAAGCTTTCTTT	CASSPRGGADTEAFF
TRBV18	TRBJ2-5	.	.	TGTGCCAGCTCACCGGGGGAAAATCTGCGAGAGACCCAGTACTTC	CASSPGENLRETQYF
TRBV7-9	TRBJ2-3	.	.	TGTGCCAGCAGCTTAATATCAACCACAGATACGCAGTATTTT	CASSLISTTDTQYF
TRBV11-1	TRBJ2-1	.	.	TGTGCCAGCAGCTTAAAAGGGATAATGGGGAGACAGGGACTGAACAATGAGCAGTTCTTC	CASSLKGIMGRQGLNNEQFF
TRBV28	TRBJ1-5	.	TRBD1	TGTGCCAGCAGTTTCCCCGGGACAGTTAGCAATCAGCCCCAGCATTTT	CASSFPGTVSNQPQHF
TRBV3-1	TRBJ2-2	.	TRBD2	TGTGCCAGCAGCCGAGAAAGTGAAGGACTAGCGAACACCGGGGAGCTGTTTTTT	CASSRESEGLANTGELFF
TRBV12-3/TRBV12-4	TRBJ1-2	.	.	TGTGCCAGCAGTTTGGGGACACATTCAAAGTATGGCTACACCTTC	CASSLGTHSKYGYTF
TRBV29-1	TRBJ1-1	.	.	TGCAGCGTAAGGGCAGGGATCACTGAAGCTTTCTTT	CSVRAGITEAFF
TRBV29-1	TRBJ1-2	.	.	TGCAGCGTTGAAAAGGGCGGGAACTATGGCTACACCTTC	CSVEKGGNYGYTF
TRBV5-4	TRBJ2-5	.	TRBD2	TGTGCCAGCAGCTTGGCCTCTAGCGGACAAGAGACCCAGTACTTC	CASSLASSGQETQYF
TRBV5-1	TRBJ2-5	.	.	TGCGCCAGCAGCTTCATTCTCAGCGGAGAGACCCAGTACTTC	CASSFILSGETQYF